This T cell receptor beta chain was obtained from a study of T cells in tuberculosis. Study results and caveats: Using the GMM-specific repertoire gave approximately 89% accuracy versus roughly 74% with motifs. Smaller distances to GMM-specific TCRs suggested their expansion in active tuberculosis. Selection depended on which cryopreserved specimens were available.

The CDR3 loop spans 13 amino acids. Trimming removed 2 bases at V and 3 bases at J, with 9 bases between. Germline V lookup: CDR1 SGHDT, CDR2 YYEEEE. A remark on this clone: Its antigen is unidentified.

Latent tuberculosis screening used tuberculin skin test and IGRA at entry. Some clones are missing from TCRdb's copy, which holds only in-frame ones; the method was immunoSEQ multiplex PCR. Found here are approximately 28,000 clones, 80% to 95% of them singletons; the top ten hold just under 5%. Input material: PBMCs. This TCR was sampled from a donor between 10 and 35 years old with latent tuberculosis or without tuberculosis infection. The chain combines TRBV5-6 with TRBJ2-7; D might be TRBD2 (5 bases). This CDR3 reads CASSLLDNYEQYF. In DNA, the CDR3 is TGTGCCAGCAGCTTACTAGACAACTACGAGCAGTACTTC.